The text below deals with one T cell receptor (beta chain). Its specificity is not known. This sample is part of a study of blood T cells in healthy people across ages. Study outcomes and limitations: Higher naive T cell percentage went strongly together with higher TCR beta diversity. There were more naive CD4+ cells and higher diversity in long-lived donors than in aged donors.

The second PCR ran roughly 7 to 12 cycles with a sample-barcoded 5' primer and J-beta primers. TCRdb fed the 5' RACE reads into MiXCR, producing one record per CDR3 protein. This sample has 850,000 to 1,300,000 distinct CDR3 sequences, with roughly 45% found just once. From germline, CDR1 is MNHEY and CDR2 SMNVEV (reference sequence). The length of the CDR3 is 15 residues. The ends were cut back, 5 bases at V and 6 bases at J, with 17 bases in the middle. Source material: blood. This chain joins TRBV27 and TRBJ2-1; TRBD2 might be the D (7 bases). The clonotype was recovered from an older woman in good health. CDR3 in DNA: TGTGCCAGCAGTAGACTCGGGGGGCGGGTCAATGAGCAGTTCTTC. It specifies CASSRLGGRVNEQFF.